This T cell receptor beta chain derives from a study of CD8+CD57+ T cells in acquired aplastic anemia. Germline CDR1 SGHVT, CDR2 SQSDAQ. Trimming removed 4 bases from V and 16 bases from J, with 26 bases in between. The CDR3 is 15 residues long. It was genomic DNA that served as the template for profiling TCR beta VDJ and CDR3. TCRdb re-analysed the reads in MiXCR, keeping a single row per CDR3 protein. The sample holds about 260,000 distinct CDR3 sequences, less than 85% seen once. Patients selected for sequencing had displayed CD8+CD57+ cell expansion by flow cytometry. Sample: sorted CD4+, CD8+, or CD8+CD57+ T cells (not recorded which) from PBMCs. The chain employs TRBV7-4 and TRBJ1-5; D gene ambiguous. The sequence derives from a human donor with aplastic anemia. CDR3 DNA sequence: TGTGCCAGCAGCTACGGGGTGGGTAACTACGAGCAGCACCATTTT. Translating gives CASSYGVGNYEQHHF.